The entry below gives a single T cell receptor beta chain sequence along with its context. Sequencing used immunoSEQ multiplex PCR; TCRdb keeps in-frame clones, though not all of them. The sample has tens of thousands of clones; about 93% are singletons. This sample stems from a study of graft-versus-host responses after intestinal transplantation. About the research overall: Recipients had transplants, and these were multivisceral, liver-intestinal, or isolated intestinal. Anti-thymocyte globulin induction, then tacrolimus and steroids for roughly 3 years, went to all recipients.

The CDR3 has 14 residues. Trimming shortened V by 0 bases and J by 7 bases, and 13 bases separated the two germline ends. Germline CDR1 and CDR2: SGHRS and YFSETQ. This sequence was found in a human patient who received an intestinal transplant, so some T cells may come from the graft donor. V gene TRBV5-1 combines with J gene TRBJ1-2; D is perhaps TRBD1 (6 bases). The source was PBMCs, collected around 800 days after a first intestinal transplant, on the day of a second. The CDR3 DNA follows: TGCGCCAGCAGCTTGGAGCAGGGGCGAGCTGGCTACACCTTC. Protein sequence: CASSLEQGRAGYTF.